The present T cell receptor beta chain was sequenced within a study of blood T cell repertoires in COVID-19. The germline V gene encodes CDR1 SGHRS and CDR2 YFSETQ. Trimming cost V 6 bases and J 2 bases, with 12 bases left between them. This CDR3 is 13 amino acids long. Some clones are missing from TCRdb's copy, which holds only in-frame ones; the method was immunoSEQ multiplex PCR. This sample has about 200,000 clones, with 85% found just once. This clonotype was sampled from a man in his forties or fifties who had recovered from COVID-19. Sequencing used PBMCs or T cells enriched from blood (not recorded which). The chain carries TRBV5-1 and TRBJ2-7; weak D call: TRBD1 (5 bases). CDR3 coding DNA: TGCGCCAGCACCCCCCAGGGTGCCTACGAGCAGTACTTC. This translates into CASTPQGAYEQYF.